One and the same sample provided the 14 T cell receptor beta chains below, sequenced in a study of control samples from healthy donors and cancer patients. Repertoires were generated with immunoSEQ multiplex PCR, while TCRdb's copy carries only in-frame clones and drops some. This table holds 6,500 to 7,000 clones, roughly three quarters found once. Input material: formalin-fixed, paraffin-embedded tissue. These receptors all come from a male donor with melanoma.

The chain recombines TRBV3-1 (or the pseudogene TRBV3-2) with TRBJ2-1; TRBD1 agrees at 8 bases. Germline CDR1 is LGHDT and CDR2 is YNNKEL (reference sequence). V was clipped by 5 bases and J by 2 bases; unmatched bases: 11. This CDR3 is 17 amino acids long. CDR3 in DNA: TGTGCCAGCAGCGGCAGGGGGCGGCACTCGCCCTACAATGAGCAGTTCTTC. Residues: CASSGRGRHSPYNEQFF.

This clone occurred a few times. This chain joins TRBV7-6 and TRBJ2-5; 13 bases fit TRBD2. After removal of 3 bases from V and 4 bases from J, the junction contained 5 bases not matched to a gene. The germline V gene encodes CDR1 SGHVS and CDR2 FNYEAQ. The CDR3 contains 16 residues. Here the CDR3 DNA reads TGTGCCAGCAGCTTGGGACGGACTAGCGGGGGAGAGACCCAGTACTTC. It specifies CASSLGRTSGGETQYF.

This clone occurred once. This chain joins TRBV16 and TRBJ1-1; D remains ambiguous. The CDR3 spans 15 residues. The V end lost 0 bases, the J end lost 6 bases, and 14 bases lay between the germline ends. The germline V gene encodes CDR1 KGHSY and CDR2 FQNENV. The CDR3 is CASSQSILGLSEAFF. CDR3 nucleotides: TGTGCCAGCAGCCAATCAATCCTGGGTTTGTCTGAAGCTTTCTTT.

The genes are TRBV7-8 and TRBJ2-1; D gene unclear. Trimming removed 5 bases at V and 10 bases at J, with 12 bases between. Germline lookup yields CDR1 SGHVS and CDR2 FQNEAQ. This CDR3 is built from 12 residues. CDR3 sequence: CASSQARREQFF. CDR3 in DNA: TGTGCCAGCAGCCAGGCGCGGAGAGAGCAGTTCTTC.

The V gene is TRBV19, the J gene TRBJ2-6; 7 bases align to TRBD1. In germline, CDR1 is LNHDA, CDR2 SQIVND (reference sequence). Trimming cost V 8 bases and J 0 bases; bases outside gene matches: 10. The CDR3 consists of 17 residues. The CDR3 reads CASRRGQAHSGANVLTF. The CDR3 bases are TGTGCCAGTCGTCGCGGACAGGCCCACTCTGGGGCCAACGTCCTGACTTTC.

The chain uses TRBV5-1 and TRBJ1-4, with D perhaps matching TRBD1 (6 bases). Germline V CDR1 and CDR2: SGHRS, YFSETQ. There are 15 residues in the CDR3. V lost 2 bases, J lost 8 bases, and 16 bases lay in between. CDR3 protein: CASSLQGYGTEKLFF. In DNA, the CDR3 is TGCGCCAGCAGCTTACAGGGTTACGGGACAGAAAAACTGTTTTTT.

The genes are TRBV5-1 and TRBJ1-1; D call uncertain. Germline CDR1 is SGHRS and CDR2 is YFSETQ. CDR3 length: 14 amino acids. With 4 bases removed from V and 4 bases from J, the gap between germline ends came to 14 bases. The CDR3 is CASSRGGGSTEAFF. The CDR3 nucleotides read TGCGCCAGCAGCCGGGGAGGAGGAAGCACTGAAGCTTTCTTT.

V and J are TRBV6-6 and TRBJ1-2; 12 bases are a match to TRBD1. J gave up 4 bases and V 6 bases, and 9 bases lay outside the gene matches. The CDR3 sequence is 16 residues long. Germline CDR1 and CDR2: MNHNY and SVGAGI (reference sequence). The CDR3 protein is CASSAGTGGVGYGYTF. CDR3 nucleotide sequence: TGTGCCAGCAGCGCCGGGACAGGGGGCGTTGGCTATGGCTACACCTTC.

The chain employs TRBV27 and TRBJ2-2; 7 bases line up with TRBD1. The CDR3 is made up of 18 amino acids. Germline assignment: CDR1 MNHEY and CDR2 SMNVEV (reference sequence). Trimming removed 3 bases from V and 2 bases from J; junction bases left unmatched: 12. Here the CDR3 reads CASSFGWWLGGNTGELFF. The CDR3 bases are TGTGCCAGCAGTTTTGGGTGGTGGTTAGGGGGCAACACCGGGGAGCTGTTTTTT.

V is TRBV7-9 and J is TRBJ2-1; 11 nucleotides line up with TRBD2. Per the germline V gene, CDR1 is SEHNR and CDR2 is FQNEAQ (reference sequence). J gave up 6 bases and V 5 bases, and 9 bases lay outside the gene matches. The length of the CDR3 is 16 residues. DNA for the CDR3: TGTGCCAGCAGCCCCCGTAGCGGGGGGGCGGGCAATGAGCAGTTCTTC. Its protein product is CASSPRSGGAGNEQFF.

The chain has TRBV7-9 and TRBJ1-2; D is undetermined. V was trimmed by 3 bases and J by 8 bases, leaving 10 bases between them. The germline V gene has CDR1 SEHNR and CDR2 FQNEAQ (reference sequence). This CDR3 is 12 amino acids long. CDR3 region: CASSFDRGGYTF. CDR3 sequence (DNA): TGTGCCAGCAGCTTTGACCGCGGGGGCTACACCTTC.

The V and J genes are TRBV7-6 and TRBJ1-1, with TRBD1 as a possible D gene (5 bases). CDR3 length: 16 residues. Trimming removed 5 bases at V and 2 bases at J, with 18 bases between. Germline loops: CDR1 SGHVS, CDR2 FNYEAQ. CDR3 sequence: CASSLALGQGNTEAFF. CDR3 DNA sequence: TGTGCCAGCAGCCTCGCCCTCGGTCAGGGTAACACTGAAGCTTTCTTT. Supplemented by reference TRBV7-6 and TRBJ1-1, the full variable domain reads GAGVSQSPRYKVTKRGQDVALRCDPISGHVSLYWYRQALGQGPEFLTYFNYEAQQDKSGLPNDRFSAERPEGSISTLTIQRTEQRDSAMYRCASSLALGQGNTEAFFGQGTRLTVV.

The CDR3 reads CASSLVAGNTEAFF. The CDR3 DNA sequence: TGTGCCAGCAGCTTGGTAGCAGGCAACACTGAAGCTTTCTTT. V gene TRBV5-6 combines with J gene TRBJ1-1; D gene unclear. V lost 0 bases, J lost 2 bases, and 8 bases lay in between. Germline V CDR1 and CDR2: SGHDT, YYEEEE. The CDR3 loop spans 14 amino acids.

The chain is built from TRBV19 and TRBJ2-6, with D perhaps matching TRBD2 (6 bases). Germline V lookup: CDR1 LNHDA, CDR2 SQIVND (reference sequence). The V end lost 3 bases, the J end lost 4 bases, and 10 bases lay between the germline ends. There are 15 residues in the CDR3. The CDR3 protein is CASSIGTSGANVLTF. CDR3 sequence (DNA): TGTGCCAGTAGTATTGGGACTTCAGGGGCCAACGTCCTGACTTTC.